Described below is a single T cell receptor (beta chain) sequence and its context. Its cognate antigen is unknown. The V and J ends lost 0 bases and 0 bases respectively, with 12 bases between them. Germline CDR1 reads LGHNA; CDR2 reads YSLEER. The CDR3 is 17 amino acids. immunoSEQ v3.0 was run at survey level. Here immunoSEQ multiplex PCR was the method, and the copy in TCRdb shows in-frame clones only, minus some. The sample contains about 28,000 clones, roughly 87% of which appear only once. This sample is drawn from a study of long-term antiretroviral therapy in people with HIV. Study at large: About a decade before 2015, the earliest samples were taken when ART was typically delayed.

Overall study results and limits: Every time point showed a repertoire led by clones expanded before ART.

The chain combines TRBV4-3 with TRBJ2-1; D might be TRBD1 or TRBD2, each matching 5 bases. This TCR was sampled from a middle-aged man with HIV. The sample was unsorted PBMCs, taken 2 years after starting antiretroviral therapy. CDR3 loop: CASSQERGVSSYNEQFF. The CDR3 nucleotides are TGCGCCAGCAGCCAAGAGAGAGGGGTGAGCTCCTACAATGAGCAGTTCTTC.